This T cell receptor beta chain was sequenced in a study of control samples from healthy donors and cancer patients. Germline V gene data show CDR1 as ENHRY and CDR2 as SYGVKD. The V gene lost 2 bases and the J gene lost 7 bases, with 6 bases spanning the gap. CDR3 length: 12 amino acids. The repertoire was sequenced with immunoSEQ multiplex PCR; TCRdb's copy has only in-frame clones and lacks some. Of about 100,000 clones detected, approximately 90% appear once; the ten largest clones hold approximately 7.8%. The source material was blood. The sequence came from a young man in good health. The chain uses TRBV10-3 and TRBJ2-1; no firm D call. CDR3 loop: CAISESWNEQFF. DNA of the CDR3: TGTGCCATCAGTGAGAGTTGGAATGAGCAGTTCTTC.